What follows are 28 T cell receptor beta chains derived from one specimen sequenced in a study of T cell responses to AZD1222 COVID-19 vaccine. Method: immunoSEQ multiplex PCR; TCRdb's copy keeps in-frame clones and lacks some. This table holds 150,000 to 200,000 clones, approximately 94% found once. The source material was peripheral blood, sampled on day 0 of AZD1222 vaccination. The receptors were sampled from an adult in good health.

This sequence joins TRBV6-5 and TRBJ1-2; D is perhaps TRBD1 (6 bases). The V gene lost 6 bases and the J gene lost 6 bases, with 20 bases spanning the gap. Germline lookup yields CDR1 MNHEY and CDR2 SVGAGI. The CDR3 is 15 amino acids. CDR3 bases: TGTGCCAGCAGCTCAGGGGATCATCTCCCCGATGGCTACACCTTC. Its protein product is CASSSGDHLPDGYTF.

The chain carries TRBV19 and TRBJ2-1, with 7 nucleotides matching TRBD2. Germline CDR1 LNHDA, CDR2 SQIVND (reference sequence). CDR3 size: 16 residues. The trim removed 6 bases at V and 0 bases at J, leaving 8 bases unmatched. DNA for the CDR3: TGTGCCAGTAGCTCTAGCGGCTACCTCTCCTACAATGAGCAGTTCTTC. Amino acids: CASSSSGYLSYNEQFF.

This clone was found once. The rearrangement uses TRBV7-2 and TRBJ2-3; possibly TRBD2 for D (6 bases). V lost 4 bases to trimming and J lost 3 bases, with 11 bases between them. CDR1 and CDR2 (germline): SGHTA, FQGNSA. The CDR3 extends over 14 amino acids. This chain's CDR3 is CASSSPGRTDTQYF. DNA for the CDR3: TGTGCCAGCAGCTCCCCAGGGAGGACAGATACGCAGTATTTT.

The rearrangement joins TRBV5-4 to TRBJ1-1; TRBD1 is a possible D gene (6 bases). The CDR3 sequence is 15 residues long. Trimming took 4 bases from V and 1 from J, leaving 14 bases between them. CDR1 is SGHNT and CDR2 is YYREEE in the germline V gene (reference sequence). The CDR3: CASSPGGPSNTEAFF. In nucleotides, the CDR3 is TGTGCCAGCAGCCCCGGGGGCCCTTCGAACACTGAAGCTTTCTTT.

V gene TRBV19 combines with J gene TRBJ2-6; 7 bases are shared with TRBD1. Germline CDR1 LNHDA, CDR2 SQIVND (reference sequence). The trim removed 6 bases at V and 2 bases at J, leaving 13 bases unmatched. The CDR3 runs to 18 residues. This chain's CDR3 is CASRPRQGLGTGANVLTF. The CDR3 nucleotides are TGTGCCAGTAGACCGAGACAGGGCCTAGGAACTGGGGCCAACGTCCTGACTTTC.

The chain uses TRBV10-3 and TRBJ2-2; 9 nucleotides align to TRBD1. Germline V CDR1 and CDR2: ENHRY, SYGVKD. The CDR3 totals 12 residues. V lost 6 bases and J lost 13; bases outside the gene matches: 6. The CDR3 coding sequence is TGTGCCATCAGCACCGGGACAGGGCTGCTGTTTTTT. Its translation: CAISTGTGLLFF.

The genes are TRBV5-6 and TRBJ2-2, with a possible D match to TRBD2 (6 bases). CDR1 and CDR2 from the germline V gene are SGHDT and YYEEEE. Trimming stripped 7 bases from V and 3 bases from J, with 16 bases between. This CDR3 has 15 amino acids. CDR3 sequence reads: CASQARDLYTGELFF. Written as DNA, the CDR3 is TGTGCCAGCCAAGCTCGGGACTTATACACCGGGGAGCTGTTTTTT.

The chain has TRBV5-6 and TRBJ2-5; D remains unclear. Germline V CDR1 and CDR2: SGHDT, YYEEEE. With 8 bases removed from V and 5 bases from J, the gap between germline ends came to 19 bases. The CDR3 runs to 14 residues. The CDR3 protein is CARVRTGLAETQYF. CDR3 DNA sequence: TGTGCCAGGGTTCGGACGGGCCTCGCGGAGACCCAGTACTTC.

This chain links TRBV6-1 with TRBJ1-2; D is unclear. Germline CDR1 reads MNHNS; CDR2 reads SASEGT. V was pared by 0 bases and J by 6 bases, with 11 bases between. The CDR3 is made up of 14 amino acids. The CDR3 spells CASSEAWAADGYTF. In nucleotides, the CDR3 is TGTGCCAGCAGTGAAGCATGGGCCGCCGATGGCTACACCTTC.

The chain combines TRBV28 with TRBJ2-4, with D hard to call. The CDR3 extends over 14 amino acids. The germline V gene encodes CDR1 MDHEN and CDR2 SYDVKM. The germline V and J ends were trimmed by 5 bases and 2 bases, with 10 bases remaining between them. CDR3 in amino acids: CASSARGSKNIQYF. The CDR3 DNA follows: TGTGCCAGCAGTGCCCGAGGATCCAAAAACATTCAGTACTTC.

The chain uses TRBV11-2 and TRBJ2-1, with D unclear. Germline V CDR1 and CDR2: SGHAT, FQNNGV. The ends were cut back, 0 bases at V and 10 bases at J, with 19 bases in the middle. The CDR3 sequence is 16 residues long. This CDR3 is CASSLETARPIIEQFF. The CDR3 region has the DNA TGTGCCAGCAGCTTAGAAACAGCCCGGCCGATAATCGAGCAGTTCTTC.

This chain links TRBV14 with TRBJ2-1, with D unresolved. Trimming removed 4 bases at V and 10 bases at J, with 14 bases between. CDR1 is SGHDN, CDR2 FVKESK, per germline. The CDR3 extends over 13 amino acids. CDR3 residues: CASSLHLVGEQFF. The DNA of the CDR3 is TGTGCCAGCAGCCTCCATTTGGTTGGCGAGCAGTTCTTC.

The rearrangement uses TRBV18 and TRBJ2-1; D may correspond to TRBD1 or TRBD2 (5 bases each). This CDR3 region has 16 residues. Trimming took off 7 bases at V and 0 bases at J, with 16 bases between the two ends. From germline, CDR1 is KGHSH and CDR2 LQKENI. As DNA, the CDR3 is TGTGCCAGCTTACCGGGACCACTGAGCTCCTACAATGAGCAGTTCTTC. It yields the protein CASLPGPLSSYNEQFF.

The J gene is TRBJ2-1, the V gene TRBV19; 9 nucleotides match TRBD1. The CDR3 sequence is 16 residues long. Trimming cost V 3 bases and J 7 bases; bases outside gene matches: 10. Germline CDR1 LNHDA, CDR2 SQIVND (reference sequence). The CDR3 protein is CASSILTGGPSNEQFF. The CDR3 DNA is TGTGCCAGTAGTATTTTAACAGGGGGCCCCTCAAATGAGCAGTTCTTC.

V usage is TRBV4-1 and J usage is TRBJ2-1; TRBD2 aligns across 9 bases. V lost 0 bases and J lost 10; bases outside the gene matches: 10. The CDR3 spans 16 residues. Germline CDR1 MGHRA, CDR2 YSYEKL. The CDR3 DNA follows: TGCGCCAGCAGCCAAGAGGGGACTAGCTCCACAATGGAGCAGTTCTTC. It encodes CASSQEGTSSTMEQFF.

The chain is built from TRBV3-1 (or the pseudogene TRBV3-2) and TRBJ1-6, with D perhaps TRBD1 (5 bases). This CDR3 has 16 residues. Germline values: CDR1 LGHDT, CDR2 YNNKEL (reference sequence). V was cut by 4 bases and J by 8 bases, with 18 bases left in between. The CDR3 loop is CASSPQGRGNYSPLHF. The CDR3 DNA sequence: TGTGCCAGCAGCCCCCAGGGCCGAGGGAATTATTCACCCCTCCACTTT.

This clone appeared a single time. The V gene is TRBV2, the J gene TRBJ2-1, with TRBD1 matching 7 bases. The CDR3 spans 14 residues. Unmatched junction bases numbered 7, after V lost 6 bases and J lost 5 bases. The germline CDR1 and CDR2 sequences are SNHLY and FYNNEI. CDR3 amino acids: CASSAGTVNNEQFF. The CDR3 nucleotides read TGTGCCAGCAGCGCCGGGACAGTTAACAATGAGCAGTTCTTC. Complete variable domain (other parts from reference TRBV2 and TRBJ2-1): EPEVTQTPSHQVTQMGQEVILRCVPISNHLYFYWYRQILGQKVEFLVSFYNNEISEKSEIFDDQFSVERPDGSNFTLKIRSTKLEDSAMYFCASSAGTVNNEQFFGPGTRLTVL.

This chain connects TRBV10-1 to TRBJ2-3; D may be TRBD2 (6 bases). Trimming cost V 3 bases and J 2 bases, with 9 bases left between them. This CDR3 comprises 14 residues. Germline lookup yields CDR1 WNHNN and CDR2 SYGVQD (reference sequence). The CDR3 region is CASSEGLSTDTQYF. CDR3 in DNA: TGCGCCAGCAGTGAAGGACTATCCACAGATACGCAGTATTTT.

The chain combines TRBV7-2 with TRBJ1-1; unclear D gene. Per germline, CDR1 SGHTA and CDR2 FQGNSA. Trimming took 5 bases from V and 0 from J, leaving 7 bases between them. This CDR3 spans 13 amino acids. CDR3 residues: CASSAYLNTEAFF. CDR3 bases: TGTGCCAGCAGCGCGTATTTGAACACTGAAGCTTTCTTT.

The genes are TRBV2 and TRBJ1-5; D is possibly TRBD1 (5 bases). Trimming pared 7 bases from V and 7 bases from J, leaving 11 bases between. Germline CDR1 reads SNHLY; CDR2 reads FYNNEI. The CDR3 contains 12 residues. The CDR3 loop is CASTAGTQPQHF. The CDR3 DNA is TGTGCCAGCACCGCAGGGACCCAGCCCCAGCATTTT.

The genes are TRBV27 and TRBJ1-1; D is uncertain. Germline CDR1 reads MNHEY; CDR2 reads SMNVEV (reference sequence). The CDR3 loop spans 14 amino acids. The V gene lost 5 bases and the J gene lost 4 bases, with 14 bases spanning the gap. The CDR3 region is CASSPLWGGTEAFF. The CDR3 nucleotides are TGTGCCAGCAGTCCCCTATGGGGAGGCACTGAAGCTTTCTTT.

This clone has just one count. This sequence joins TRBV15 and TRBJ1-4, with 8 bases matching TRBD1. Germline V CDR1 and CDR2: LNHNV, YYDKDF (reference sequence). V gave up 5 bases and J gave up 5 bases; unmatched junction bases: 7. The CDR3 has 15 residues. In DNA form, the CDR3 reads TGTGCCACCAGCGTCCGGACAGGGAGGAATGAAAAACTGTTTTTT. This translates into CATSVRTGRNEKLFF.

The CDR3 protein is CASSGRINQPQHF. CDR3 in DNA: TGTGCCAGCAGCGGACGGATCAATCAGCCCCAGCATTTT. The chain links TRBV12-3 or TRBV12-4 to TRBJ1-5; D ambiguous. This CDR3 region has 13 residues. Trimming cost V 6 bases and J 3 bases, with 9 bases left between them.

V gene TRBV19 combines with J gene TRBJ2-1; D gene unclear. Germline CDR1 reads LNHDA; CDR2 reads SQIVND (reference sequence). V was trimmed by 1 base and J by 15 bases, leaving 10 bases between them. There are 11 residues in the CDR3. In nucleotides, the CDR3 is TGTGCCAGTAGTATAGTCGACAAACGGTTCTTC. Protein: CASSIVDKRFF.

As regards this clone: Other DNA sequences in this specimen translate into the identical CDR3. CDR3 sequence reads: CASSPDNSPLHF. The CDR3 DNA is TGTGCCAGCTCACCGGATAATTCACCCCTCCACTTT. The chain uses TRBV18 and TRBJ1-6; D not certain. V lost 3 bases to trimming and J lost 5 bases, with 2 bases between them. The length of the CDR3 is 12 residues. In germline, CDR1 is KGHSH, CDR2 LQKENI.

This chain connects TRBV28 to TRBJ1-2, with D hard to call. With 0 bases removed from V and 6 bases from J, the gap between germline ends came to 14 bases. This CDR3 is built from 15 residues. The germline V gene has CDR1 MDHEN and CDR2 SYDVKM. For the CDR3, the DNA is TGTGCCAGCAGTTTATGGCCAGGCACGAGGGATGGCTACACCTTC. Its protein product is CASSLWPGTRDGYTF.

The chain uses TRBV7-2 and TRBJ2-5, with D perhaps matching TRBD2 (6 bases). The germline gives CDR1 SGHTA, CDR2 FQGNSA. This CDR3 has 15 residues. The V end lost 6 bases, the J end lost 4 bases, and 18 bases lay between the germline ends. Written as DNA, the CDR3 is TGTGCCAGCAGTCCAGATCGGGAGCGGAGAGAGACCCAGTACTTC. Translated: CASSPDRERRETQYF.

In this sample, this clone turned up once. CDR3 DNA: TGCAGTGCTAGTACCTACGAGCAGTACTTC. Its protein is CSASTYEQYF. The rearrangement links TRBV20-1 to TRBJ2-7; D is unresolved. The CDR3 has 10 residues. V lost 3 bases, J lost 2 bases, and 2 bases lay in between. The germline gives CDR1 DFQATT, CDR2 SNEGSKA (reference sequence).